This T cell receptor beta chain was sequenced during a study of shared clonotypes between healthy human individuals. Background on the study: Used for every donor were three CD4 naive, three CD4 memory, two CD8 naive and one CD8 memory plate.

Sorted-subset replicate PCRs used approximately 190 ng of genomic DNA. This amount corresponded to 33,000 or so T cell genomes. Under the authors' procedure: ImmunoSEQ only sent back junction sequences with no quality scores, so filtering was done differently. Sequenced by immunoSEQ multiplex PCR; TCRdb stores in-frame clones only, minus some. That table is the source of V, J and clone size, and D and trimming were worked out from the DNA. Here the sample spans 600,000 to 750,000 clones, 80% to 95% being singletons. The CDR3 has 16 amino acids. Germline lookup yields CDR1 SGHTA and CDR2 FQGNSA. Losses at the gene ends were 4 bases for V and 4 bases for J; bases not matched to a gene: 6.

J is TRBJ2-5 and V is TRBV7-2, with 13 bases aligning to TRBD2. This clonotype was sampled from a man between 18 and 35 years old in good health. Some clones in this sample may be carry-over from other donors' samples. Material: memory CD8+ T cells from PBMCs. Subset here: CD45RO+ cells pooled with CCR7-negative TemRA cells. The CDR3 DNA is TGTGCCAGCAGCTGGCGGACTAGCGGGAGAGGAGAGACCCAGTACTTC. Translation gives CASSWRTSGRGETQYF.